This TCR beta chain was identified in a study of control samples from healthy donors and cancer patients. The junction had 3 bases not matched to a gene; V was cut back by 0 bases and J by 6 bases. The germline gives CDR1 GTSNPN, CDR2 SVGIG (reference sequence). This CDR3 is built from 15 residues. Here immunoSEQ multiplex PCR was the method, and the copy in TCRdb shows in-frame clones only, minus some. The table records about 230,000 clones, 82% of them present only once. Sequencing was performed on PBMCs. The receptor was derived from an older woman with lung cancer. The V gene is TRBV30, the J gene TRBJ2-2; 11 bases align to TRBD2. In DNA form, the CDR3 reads TGTGCCTGGAGTGTACTGACTAGCGGGGCCGGGGAGCTGTTTTTT. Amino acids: CAWSVLTSGAGELFF.